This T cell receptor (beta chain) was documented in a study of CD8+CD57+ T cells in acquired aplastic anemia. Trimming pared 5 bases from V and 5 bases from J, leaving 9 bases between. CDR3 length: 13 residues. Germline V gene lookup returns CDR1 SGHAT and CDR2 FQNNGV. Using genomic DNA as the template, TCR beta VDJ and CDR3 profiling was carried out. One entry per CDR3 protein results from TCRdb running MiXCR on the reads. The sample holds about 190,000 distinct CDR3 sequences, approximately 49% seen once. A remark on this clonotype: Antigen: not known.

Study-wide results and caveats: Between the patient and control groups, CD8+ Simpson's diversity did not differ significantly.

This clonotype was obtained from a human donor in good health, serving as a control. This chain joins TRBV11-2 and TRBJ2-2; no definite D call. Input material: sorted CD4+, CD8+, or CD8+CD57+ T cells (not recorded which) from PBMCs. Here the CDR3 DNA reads TGTGCCAGCAGCCCAGCCAAAACCGGGGAGCTGTTTTTT. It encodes CASSPAKTGELFF.